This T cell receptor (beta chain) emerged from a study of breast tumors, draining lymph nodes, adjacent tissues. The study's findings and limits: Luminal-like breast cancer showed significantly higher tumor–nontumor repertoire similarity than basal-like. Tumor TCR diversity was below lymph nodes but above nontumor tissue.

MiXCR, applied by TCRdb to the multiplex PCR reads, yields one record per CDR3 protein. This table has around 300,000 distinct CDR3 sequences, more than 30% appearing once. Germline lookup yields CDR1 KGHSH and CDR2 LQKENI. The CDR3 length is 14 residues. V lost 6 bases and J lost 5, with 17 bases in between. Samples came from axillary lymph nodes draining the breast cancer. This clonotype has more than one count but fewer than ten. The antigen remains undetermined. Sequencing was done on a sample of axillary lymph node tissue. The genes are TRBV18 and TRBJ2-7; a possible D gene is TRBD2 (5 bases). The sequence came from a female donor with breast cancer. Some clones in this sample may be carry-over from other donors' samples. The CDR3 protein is CASSFREGRNEQYF. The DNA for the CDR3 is TGTGCCAGCTCCTTCCGGGAAGGGCGAAACGAGCAGTACTTC.